Here is one TCR beta chain with its context. What it binds is unknown. The CDR3 has 14 amino acids. Trimming cost V 0 bases and J 7 bases, with 10 bases left between them. Germline-derived CDR1 and CDR2 are LGHDT and YNNKEL (reference sequence). This entry is derived from a study of T cell responses to AZD1222 COVID-19 vaccine. The assay was immunoSEQ multiplex PCR, and TCRdb's table has in-frame clones only and misses some. This table has roughly 60,000 clones, 60% to 85% appearing once. Samples with a second dose at about 4 or about 12 weeks were pooled together. Study-level findings and limits: Nearly half of spike-specific TCRs reportedly target unmutated variant regions. Most donors were white British and more were female, and clonal diversity was possibly underestimated.

The receptor was derived from an adult who received the AZD1222 COVID-19 vaccine. Material: peripheral blood, obtained 28 days after the second AZD1222 dose. The rearrangement links TRBV3-1 (or the pseudogene TRBV3-2) to TRBJ1-5; D is unresolved. The CDR3 is CASSQDGGIQPQHF. Here the CDR3 DNA reads TGTGCCAGCAGCCAAGATGGCGGGATCCAGCCCCAGCATTTT.